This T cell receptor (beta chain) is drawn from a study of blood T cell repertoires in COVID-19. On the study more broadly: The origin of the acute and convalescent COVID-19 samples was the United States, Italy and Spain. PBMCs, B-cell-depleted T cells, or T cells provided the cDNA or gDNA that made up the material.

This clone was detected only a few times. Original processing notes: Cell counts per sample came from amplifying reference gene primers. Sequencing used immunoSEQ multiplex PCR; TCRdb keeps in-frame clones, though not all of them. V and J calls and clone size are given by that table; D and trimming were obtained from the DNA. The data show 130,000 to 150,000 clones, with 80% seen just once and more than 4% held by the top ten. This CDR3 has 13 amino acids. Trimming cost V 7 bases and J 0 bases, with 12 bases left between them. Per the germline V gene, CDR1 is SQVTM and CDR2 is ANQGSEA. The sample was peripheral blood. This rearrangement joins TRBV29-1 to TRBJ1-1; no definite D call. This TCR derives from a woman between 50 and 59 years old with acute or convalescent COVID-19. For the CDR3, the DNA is TGCAGCGCTGTTTGGGAGATGAACACTGAAGCTTTCTTT. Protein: CSAVWEMNTEAFF.